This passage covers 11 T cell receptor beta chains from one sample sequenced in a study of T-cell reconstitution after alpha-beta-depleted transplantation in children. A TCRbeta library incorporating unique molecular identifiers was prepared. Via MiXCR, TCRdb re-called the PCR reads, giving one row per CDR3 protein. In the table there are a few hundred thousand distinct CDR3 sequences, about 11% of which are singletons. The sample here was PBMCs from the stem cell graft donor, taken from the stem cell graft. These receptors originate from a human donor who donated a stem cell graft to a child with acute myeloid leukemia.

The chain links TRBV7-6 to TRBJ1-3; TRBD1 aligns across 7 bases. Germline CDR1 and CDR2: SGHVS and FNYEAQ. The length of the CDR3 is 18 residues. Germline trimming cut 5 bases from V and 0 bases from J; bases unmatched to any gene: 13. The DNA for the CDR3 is TGTGCCAGCAGCCTAAATACTTTCCGGGACAGCTCTGGAAACACCATATATTTT. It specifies CASSLNTFRDSSGNTIYF.

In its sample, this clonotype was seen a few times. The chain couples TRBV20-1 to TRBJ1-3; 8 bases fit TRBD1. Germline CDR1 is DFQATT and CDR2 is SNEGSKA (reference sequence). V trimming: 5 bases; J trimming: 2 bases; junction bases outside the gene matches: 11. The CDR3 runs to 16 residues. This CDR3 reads CSAWTDRGIAGNTIYF. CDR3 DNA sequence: TGCAGTGCTTGGACCGACAGGGGAATCGCTGGAAACACCATATATTTT.

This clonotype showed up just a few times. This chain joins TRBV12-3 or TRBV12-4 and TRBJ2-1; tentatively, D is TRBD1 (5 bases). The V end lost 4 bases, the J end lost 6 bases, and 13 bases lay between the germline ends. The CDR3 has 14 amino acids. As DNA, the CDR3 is TGTGCCAGCAGTTCTGGGGCAGCCTTCAATGAGCAGTTCTTC. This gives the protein CASSSGAAFNEQFF.

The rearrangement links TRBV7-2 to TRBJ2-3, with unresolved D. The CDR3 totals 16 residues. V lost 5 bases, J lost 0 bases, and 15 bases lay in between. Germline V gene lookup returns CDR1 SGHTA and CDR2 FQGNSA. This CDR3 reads CASSPPPVASTDTQYF. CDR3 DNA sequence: TGTGCCAGCAGCCCCCCCCCGGTGGCGAGCACAGATACGCAGTATTTT.

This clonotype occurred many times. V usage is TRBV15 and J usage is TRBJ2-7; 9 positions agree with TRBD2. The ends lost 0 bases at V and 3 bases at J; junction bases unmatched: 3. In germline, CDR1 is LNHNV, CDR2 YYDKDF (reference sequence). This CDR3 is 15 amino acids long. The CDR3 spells CATSRESGRFYEQYF. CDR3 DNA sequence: TGTGCCACCAGCAGAGAGAGCGGGAGGTTCTACGAGCAGTACTTC.

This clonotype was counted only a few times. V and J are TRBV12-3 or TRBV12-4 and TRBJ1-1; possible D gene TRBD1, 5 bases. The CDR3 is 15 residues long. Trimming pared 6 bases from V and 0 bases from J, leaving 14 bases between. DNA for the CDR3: TGTGCCAGCAGCTTTTCGCAGGGCGTGAACACTGAAGCTTTCTTT. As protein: CASSFSQGVNTEAFF.

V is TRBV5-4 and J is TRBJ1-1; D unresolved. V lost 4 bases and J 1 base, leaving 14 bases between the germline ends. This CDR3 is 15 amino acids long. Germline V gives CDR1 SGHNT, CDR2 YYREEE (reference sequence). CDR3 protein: CASSLTQLRNTEAFF. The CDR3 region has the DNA TGTGCCAGCAGCCTTACACAGCTAAGGAACACTGAAGCTTTCTTT.

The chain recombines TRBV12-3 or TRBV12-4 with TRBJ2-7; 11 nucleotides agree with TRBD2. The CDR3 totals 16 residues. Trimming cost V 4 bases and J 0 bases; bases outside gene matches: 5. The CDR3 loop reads CASSYIAGGSSYEQYF. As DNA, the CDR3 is TGTGCCAGCAGTTATATAGCGGGAGGGAGCTCCTACGAGCAGTACTTC.

CDR3 in amino acids: CASRNPTGTEAFF. The CDR3 coding sequence is TGTGCCAGCAGAAACCCTACGGGGACTGAAGCTTTCTTT. This chain joins TRBV6-1 and TRBJ1-1; the D is unclear. The length of the CDR3 is 13 residues. Trimming pared 6 bases from V and 5 bases from J, leaving 13 bases between. The germline gives CDR1 MNHNS, CDR2 SASEGT.

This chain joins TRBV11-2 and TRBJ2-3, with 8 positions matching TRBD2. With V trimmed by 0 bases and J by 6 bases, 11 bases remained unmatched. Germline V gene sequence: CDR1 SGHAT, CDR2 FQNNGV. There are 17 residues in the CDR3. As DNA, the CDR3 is TGTGCCAGCAGCTTAGATCCAAGCGGGGGCCTTCTGGATACGCAGTATTTT. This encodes CASSLDPSGGLLDTQYF.

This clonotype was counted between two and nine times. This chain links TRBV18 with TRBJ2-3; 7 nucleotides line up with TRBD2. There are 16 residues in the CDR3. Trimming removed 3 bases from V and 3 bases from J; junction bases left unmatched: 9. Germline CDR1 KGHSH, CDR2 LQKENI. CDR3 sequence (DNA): TGTGCCAGCTCACCGACGATTCGACTAGCTACAGATACGCAGTATTTT. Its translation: CASSPTIRLATDTQYF. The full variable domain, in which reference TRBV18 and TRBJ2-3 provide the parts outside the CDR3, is NAGVMQNPRHLVRRRGQEARLRCSPMKGHSHVYWYRQLPEEGLKFMVYLQKENIIDESGMPKERFSAEFPKEGPSILRIQQVVRGDSAAYFCASSPTIRLATDTQYFGPGTRLTVL.